The clone carrying this T cell receptor beta chain was seen many times. This sample is part of a study of T-cell reconstitution after alpha-beta-depleted transplantation in children. Looked up from germline, CDR1 is MNHEY and CDR2 is SVGAGI. This CDR3 is built from 15 residues. V lost 6 bases and J lost 8; bases outside the gene matches: 11. Preparation of the TCRbeta library was carried out with unique molecular identifiers. TCRdb analysed the PCR reads with MiXCR anew, one entry per CDR3 protein. The sample lists 250,000 to 300,000 distinct CDR3 sequences; around 10% were seen once. This TCR was sampled from a male patient aged 2-15 years who had a stem cell transplant for chronic granulomatous disease, so the T cells may come from the graft donor. This chain connects TRBV6-5 to TRBJ2-1, with 9 bases matching TRBD2. Specimen: peripheral blood, collected 180 days after TCRalphabeta/CD19-depleted stem cell transplant. For the CDR3, the DNA is TGTGCCAGCAGCCATAGCGGGAGTTCGTTCGATGAGCAGTTCTTC. Translated: CASSHSGSSFDEQFF.